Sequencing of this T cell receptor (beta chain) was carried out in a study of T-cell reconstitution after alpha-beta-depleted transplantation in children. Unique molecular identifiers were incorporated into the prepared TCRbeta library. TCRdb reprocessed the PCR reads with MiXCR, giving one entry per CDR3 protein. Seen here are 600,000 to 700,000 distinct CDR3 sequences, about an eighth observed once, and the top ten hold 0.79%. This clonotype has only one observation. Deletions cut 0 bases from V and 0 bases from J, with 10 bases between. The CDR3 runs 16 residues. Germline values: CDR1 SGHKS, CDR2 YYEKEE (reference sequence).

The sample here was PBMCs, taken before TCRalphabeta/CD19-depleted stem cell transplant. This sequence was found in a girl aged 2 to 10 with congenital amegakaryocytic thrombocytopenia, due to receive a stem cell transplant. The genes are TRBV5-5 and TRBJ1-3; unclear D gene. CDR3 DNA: TGTGCCAGCAGCTTGGCACCTTGGAGCTCTGGAAACACCATATATTTT. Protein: CASSLAPWSSGNTIYF.